This TCR beta chain was obtained from a study of vaccination and CD4 T cells after COVID-19. Study-level information: Two Hispanic individuals were among six male and four female convalescent patients.

Treatment specified: roughly ten-day PBMC culture with coronavirus spike peptide pools or control peptides (ViraFEST assay). The CDR3 is 16 amino acids. Germline values: CDR1 LGHNA, CDR2 YSLEER. V trimming: 0 bases; J trimming: 8 bases; junction bases outside the gene matches: 7. Sequencing of DNA taken from cultured CD4+ T cells relied on the Oncomine TCR Beta short-read assay. Genomic DNA was extracted from cultured CD4+ T cells. TCRdb processed the PCR reads anew with MiXCR; each CDR3 protein has one entry. This table holds over 15,000 distinct CDR3 sequences, roughly 73% found once. A remark on this clonotype: Its antigen is undetermined.

The rearrangement uses TRBV4-3 and TRBJ1-2, with 12 bases identical to TRBD1. The sample taken for sequencing was CD4+ T cells from blood, cultured in vitro. This TCR was sampled from a human donor who had recovered from COVID-19. The CDR3 protein is CASSQDSRDRGRGYTF. CDR3 DNA: TGCGCCAGCAGCCAAGATAGCAGGGACAGGGGGCGAGGCTACACCTTC.